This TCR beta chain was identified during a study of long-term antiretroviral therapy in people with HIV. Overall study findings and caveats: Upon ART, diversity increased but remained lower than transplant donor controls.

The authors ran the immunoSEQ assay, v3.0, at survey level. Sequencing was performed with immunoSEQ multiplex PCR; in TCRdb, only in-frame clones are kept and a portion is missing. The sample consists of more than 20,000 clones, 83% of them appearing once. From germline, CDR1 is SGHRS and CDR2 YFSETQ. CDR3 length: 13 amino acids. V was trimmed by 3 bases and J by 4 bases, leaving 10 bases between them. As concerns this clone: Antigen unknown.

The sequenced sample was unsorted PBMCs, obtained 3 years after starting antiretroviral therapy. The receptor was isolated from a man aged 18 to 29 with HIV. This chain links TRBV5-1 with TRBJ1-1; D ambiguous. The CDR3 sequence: CASSSVDGTEAFF. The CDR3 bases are TGCGCCAGCAGCTCCGTTGACGGCACTGAAGCTTTCTTT.